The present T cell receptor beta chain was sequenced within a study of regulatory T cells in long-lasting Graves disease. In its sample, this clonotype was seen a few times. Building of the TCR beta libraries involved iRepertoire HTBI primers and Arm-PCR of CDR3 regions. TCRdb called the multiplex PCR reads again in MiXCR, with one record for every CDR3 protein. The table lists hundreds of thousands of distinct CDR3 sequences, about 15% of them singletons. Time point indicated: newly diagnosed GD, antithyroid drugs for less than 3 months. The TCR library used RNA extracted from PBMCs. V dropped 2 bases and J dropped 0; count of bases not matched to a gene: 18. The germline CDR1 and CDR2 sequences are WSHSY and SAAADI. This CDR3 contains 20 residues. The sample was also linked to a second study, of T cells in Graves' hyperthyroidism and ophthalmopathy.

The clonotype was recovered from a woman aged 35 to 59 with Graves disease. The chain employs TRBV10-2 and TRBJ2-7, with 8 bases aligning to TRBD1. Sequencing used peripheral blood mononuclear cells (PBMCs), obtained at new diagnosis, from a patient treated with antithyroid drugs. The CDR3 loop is CASSERFTVLRQGSSYEQYF. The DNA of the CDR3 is TGCGCCAGCAGTGAGAGGTTCACGGTATTAAGACAGGGGAGCTCCTACGAGCAGTACTTC.